This T cell receptor beta chain originates from a study of cytomegalovirus exposure and HLA in healthy donors. The wider study: Counted in an early data release were 65 million to 100 million unique TCRs from HLA-typed donors.

It was with 60 Vbeta and 13 Jbeta primers that the PCR ran. The method was immunoSEQ multiplex PCR; TCRdb's version includes in-frame clones alone and lacks a portion of them. The sample has under 130,000 clones; roughly an eighth are singletons. Regarding the study as a whole: In all likelihood, a cluster of highly shared sequence variants was a sequencing artifact. Most subjects had HLA-A and HLA-B alleles reportedly predicted accurately by TCR beta sequences.

This CDR3 comprises 14 residues. The trim removed 3 bases at V and 4 bases at J, leaving 2 bases unmatched. In germline, CDR1 is LNHDA, CDR2 SQIVND (reference sequence). Regarding this clone: Antigen: not known.

This TCR was sampled from a man aged 40-50 years in good health and CMV-seropositive. The sample taken for sequencing was PBMCs. The chain has TRBV19 and TRBJ2-3, with 9 nucleotides matching TRBD2. The CDR3: CASSIGTSPDTQYF. The CDR3 DNA reads as TGTGCCAGTAGTATCGGGACTAGCCCAGATACGCAGTATTTT.